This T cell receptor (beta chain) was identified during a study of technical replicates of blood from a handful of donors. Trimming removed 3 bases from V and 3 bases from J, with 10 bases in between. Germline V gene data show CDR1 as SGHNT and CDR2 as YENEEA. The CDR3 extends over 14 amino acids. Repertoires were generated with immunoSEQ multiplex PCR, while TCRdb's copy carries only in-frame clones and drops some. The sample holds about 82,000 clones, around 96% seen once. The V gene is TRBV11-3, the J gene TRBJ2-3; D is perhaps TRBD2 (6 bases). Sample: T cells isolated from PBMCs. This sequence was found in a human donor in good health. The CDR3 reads CASSFSGETDTQYF. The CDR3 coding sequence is TGTGCCAGCAGCTTTTCGGGGGAGACAGATACGCAGTATTTT.